Listed below are T cell receptor beta chains from one sample, sequenced in a study of T cells in Graves' hyperthyroidism and ophthalmopathy. TCRdb reprocessed the multiplex PCR reads with MiXCR, giving one entry per CDR3 protein. This sample has more than 500,000 distinct CDR3 sequences, with roughly 50% found just once. Sequenced: peripheral blood or thyroid tissue (not recorded which). These TCRs come from an adult woman with Graves' disease, either hyperthyroidism or ophthalmopathy (not recorded which). The CDR3 runs from the conserved cysteine through the conserved F or W. Fields, in order: J gene, D gene, V gene, clone size, CDR3 protein, CDR3 DNA. The D gene is left open where the match is weak. Expanded clones get a size class; other rows say once, few or many, or leave the size out.

J gene: TRBJ2-7
D gene: -
V gene: TRBV11-3
clone size: -
CDR3 protein: CASSPTSRPYEQYF
CDR3 DNA: TGTGCCAGCAGCCCTACTAGTCGTCCCTACGAGCAGTACTTC

J gene: TRBJ2-7
D gene: TRBD2
V gene: TRBV5-1
clone size: many
CDR3 protein: CASSDLYGRAYEQYF
CDR3 DNA: TGCGCCAGCAGCGACCTGTACGGGAGGGCCTACGAGCAGTACTTC

J gene: TRBJ1-5
D gene: TRBD1
V gene: TRBV15
clone size: once
CDR3 protein: CATSELDRDYNQPQHF
CDR3 DNA: TGTGCCACCAGCGAGTTGGACAGGGATTACAATCAGCCCCAGCATTTT

J gene: TRBJ1-1
D gene: -
V gene: TRBV5-1
clone size: many
CDR3 protein: CASSLGLDTEAFF
CDR3 DNA: TGCGCCAGCAGCTTAGGCTTGGACACTGAAGCTTTCTTT

J gene: TRBJ1-1
D gene: -
V gene: TRBV24-1
clone size: -
CDR3 protein: CASSYRAGSLTEAFF
CDR3 DNA: TGTGCCAGCAGTTACCGGGCGGGAAGTCTTACTGAAGCTTTCTTT

J gene: TRBJ1-2
D gene: TRBD1
V gene: TRBV5-1
clone size: many
CDR3 protein: CASSPGTGGAEDYGYTF
CDR3 DNA: TGCGCCAGCAGCCCTGGGACAGGGGGCGCCGAGGACTATGGCTACACCTTC

J gene: TRBJ2-5
D gene: TRBD2
V gene: TRBV7-9
clone size: -
CDR3 protein: CASSLHSAGGTQYF
CDR3 DNA: TGTGCCAGCAGCCTACATAGCGCGGGAGGGACCCAGTACTTC

J gene: TRBJ1-5
D gene: -
V gene: TRBV15
clone size: -
CDR3 protein: CATSRNRGTSNQPQHF
CDR3 DNA: TGTGCCACCAGCAGGAACAGAGGCACTAGCAATCAGCCCCAGCATTTT

J gene: TRBJ2-7
D gene: -
V gene: TRBV28
clone size: many
CDR3 protein: CASSWRFGYEQYF
CDR3 DNA: TGTGCCAGCAGTTGGAGGTTCGGCTACGAGCAGTACTTC

J gene: TRBJ1-1
D gene: -
V gene: TRBV7-2
clone size: few
CDR3 protein: CASSSVAWTEAFF
CDR3 DNA: TGTGCCAGCAGCTCGGTTGCTTGGACAGAAGCTTTCTTT

J gene: TRBJ2-7
D gene: -
V gene: TRBV20-1
clone size: many
CDR3 protein: CSASRPRYEQYF
CDR3 DNA: TGCAGTGCTAGCAGGCCCCGATACGAGCAGTACTTC

J gene: TRBJ1-2
D gene: -
V gene: TRBV7-3
clone size: -
CDR3 protein: CASSPTGGPSGNTF
CDR3 DNA: TGTGCCAGCAGCCCGACCGGGGGGCCCTCTGGAAACACCTTC

J gene: TRBJ2-6
D gene: TRBD2
V gene: TRBV7-2
clone size: -
CDR3 protein: CASIQTSGSSGANVLTF
CDR3 DNA: TGTGCCAGCATCCAGACTAGCGGGAGCTCTGGGGCCAACGTCCTGACTTTC

J gene: TRBJ1-6
D gene: -
V gene: TRBV7-2
clone size: -
CDR3 protein: CASSGEGPPLHF
CDR3 DNA: TGTGCCAGCAGCGGTGAGGGCCCACCCCTCCACTTT

J gene: TRBJ2-3
D gene: -
V gene: TRBV14
clone size: -
CDR3 protein: CASSQVKNPRTDTQYF
CDR3 DNA: TGTGCCAGCAGCCAAGTCAAAAATCCTCGTACAGATACGCAGTATTTT

J gene: TRBJ1-5
D gene: -
V gene: TRBV29-1
clone size: -
CDR3 protein: CSVGGGGSNQPQHF
CDR3 DNA: TGCAGCGTCGGGGGAGGTGGTAGCAATCAGCCCCAGCATTTT

J gene: TRBJ2-2
D gene: -
V gene: TRBV7-2
clone size: -
CDR3 protein: CASSARPDLNTGELFF
CDR3 DNA: TGTGCCAGCAGCGCACGACCAGACCTGAACACCGGGGAGCTGTTTTTT

J gene: TRBJ1-2
D gene: -
V gene: TRBV2
clone size: -
CDR3 protein: CASKIGVDYGYTF
CDR3 DNA: TGTGCCAGCAAGATCGGGGTGGACTATGGCTACACCTTC

J gene: TRBJ1-1
D gene: -
V gene: TRBV2
clone size: many
CDR3 protein: CASIPPGLGMSEAFF
CDR3 DNA: TGTGCCAGCATTCCTCCGGGACTAGGGATGTCTGAAGCTTTCTTT

J gene: TRBJ2-7
D gene: TRBD2
V gene: TRBV9
clone size: many
CDR3 protein: CASSVGLAGLEQYF
CDR3 DNA: TGTGCCAGCAGCGTAGGCCTAGCGGGCTTGGAGCAGTACTTC

J gene: TRBJ1-2
D gene: -
V gene: TRBV7-2
clone size: many
CDR3 protein: CASSLTGLANYGYTF
CDR3 DNA: TGTGCCAGCAGCTTAACAGGGTTAGCTAACTATGGCTACACCTTC

J gene: TRBJ1-5
D gene: -
V gene: TRBV19
clone size: -
CDR3 protein: CARPRSRETQHF
CDR3 DNA: TGTGCTCGGCCCCGCTCCCGGGAGACCCAGCATTTT

J gene: TRBJ2-2
D gene: TRBD2
V gene: TRBV29-1
clone size: -
CDR3 protein: CSARTSGRVGELFF
CDR3 DNA: TGCAGCGCCAGGACTAGCGGGAGAGTCGGGGAGCTGTTTTTT

J gene: TRBJ2-7
D gene: TRBD1
V gene: TRBV12-3/TRBV12-4
clone size: -
CDR3 protein: CASSETGTGGEQYF
CDR3 DNA: TGTGCCAGCAGCGAGACCGGGACAGGGGGCGAGCAGTACTTC

J gene: TRBJ2-5
D gene: TRBD2
V gene: TRBV29-1
clone size: -
CDR3 protein: CSVWGGVRETQYF
CDR3 DNA: TGCAGCGTTTGGGGGGGGGTTAGAGAGACCCAGTACTTC

J gene: TRBJ2-7
D gene: -
V gene: TRBV15
clone size: many
CDR3 protein: CATSRDREGSYEQYF
CDR3 DNA: TGTGCCACCAGCAGAGATCGGGAAGGTTCCTACGAGCAGTACTTC

J gene: TRBJ1-2
D gene: -
V gene: TRBV9
clone size: many
CDR3 protein: CASSATTGRRYGYTF
CDR3 DNA: TGTGCCAGCAGCGCCACTACCGGGCGGCGGTATGGCTACACCTTC

J gene: TRBJ2-5
D gene: TRBD2
V gene: TRBV27
clone size: few
CDR3 protein: CASSSTSGRKETQYF
CDR3 DNA: TGTGCCAGCAGTTCGACTAGCGGGAGGAAAGAGACCCAGTACTTC

J gene: TRBJ1-5
D gene: TRBD1
V gene: TRBV6-1
clone size: -
CDR3 protein: CASSGPGTGGIQPQHF
CDR3 DNA: TGTGCCAGCAGTGGGCCCGGGACAGGGGGCATTCAGCCCCAGCATTTT

J gene: TRBJ2-7
D gene: -
V gene: TRBV24-1
clone size: few
CDR3 protein: CATSASSRYEQYF
CDR3 DNA: TGTGCCACCAGTGCCTCCTCCAGGTACGAGCAGTACTTC

J gene: TRBJ1-2
D gene: TRBD1
V gene: TRBV10-3
clone size: -
CDR3 protein: CAISSETGVYGYTF
CDR3 DNA: TGTGCCATCAGTTCCGAGACAGGGGTCTATGGCTACACCTTC

J gene: TRBJ2-7
D gene: -
V gene: TRBV7-2
clone size: -
CDR3 protein: CASSMGGGREQYF
CDR3 DNA: TGTGCCAGCAGCATGGGAGGAGGGCGGGAGCAGTACTTC

J gene: TRBJ2-7
D gene: -
V gene: TRBV15
clone size: many
CDR3 protein: CATSRAQGYEQYF
CDR3 DNA: TGTGCCACCAGCAGAGCACAGGGATATGAGCAGTACTTC

J gene: TRBJ1-5
D gene: -
V gene: TRBV5-8
clone size: many
CDR3 protein: CASSLKGWDSNQPQHF
CDR3 DNA: TGTGCCAGCAGCTTGAAGGGCTGGGATAGCAATCAGCCCCAGCATTTT

J gene: TRBJ1-1
D gene: -
V gene: TRBV12-3/TRBV12-4
clone size: -
CDR3 protein: CASNTGNTEAFF
CDR3 DNA: TGTGCCAGCAACACAGGGAACACTGAAGCTTTCTTT

J gene: TRBJ2-5
D gene: TRBD2
V gene: TRBV2
clone size: -
CDR3 protein: CASRQAGPQETQYF
CDR3 DNA: TGTGCCAGCAGACAAGCGGGACCACAAGAGACCCAGTACTTC

J gene: TRBJ1-5
D gene: -
V gene: TRBV2
clone size: -
CDR3 protein: CASSESEGVQPQHF
CDR3 DNA: TGTGCCAGCAGTGAATCGGAAGGGGTTCAGCCCCAGCATTTT

J gene: TRBJ1-4
D gene: -
V gene: TRBV7-2
clone size: once
CDR3 protein: CASSLFAPVANEKLFF
CDR3 DNA: TGTGCCAGCAGCTTATTTGCCCCGGTTGCTAATGAAAAACTGTTTTTT

J gene: TRBJ2-7
D gene: TRBD2
V gene: TRBV4-1
clone size: -
CDR3 protein: CASSHPWGTSVYEQYF
CDR3 DNA: TGCGCCAGCAGCCATCCTTGGGGGACTAGCGTCTACGAGCAGTACTTC

J gene: TRBJ1-6
D gene: TRBD1
V gene: TRBV15
clone size: many
CDR3 protein: CATSSTGTANSPLHF
CDR3 DNA: TGTGCCACCAGCAGTACCGGGACAGCCAATTCACCCCTCCACTTT